A selection of T cell receptor beta chains follows, all from one sample in a study of control samples from healthy donors and cancer patients. Assay: immunoSEQ multiplex PCR; the TCRdb copy retains only in-frame clones and omits some. This sample has about 44,000 clones, with more than 70% found just once. The source material was PBMCs. The receptors shown here come from a woman in her sixties or seventies with lung cancer. Both conserved end residues are part of each CDR3. A D gene is named only where the DNA matches it firmly. The size field is filled for only some rows; it gives once, few, many or a size class.

D gene	clone size	J gene	V gene	CDR3 DNA	CDR3 protein
NA	NA	TRBJ2-7	TRBV27	TGTGCCAGCAGTGTCGAGCGGGTATCCTACGAGCAGTACTTC	CASSVERVSYEQYF
NA	NA	TRBJ2-7	TRBV6-5	TGTGCCAGCGGAGGGAGCGGACGATACGAGCAGTACTTC	CASGGSGRYEQYF
NA	once	TRBJ1-2	TRBV12-3/TRBV12-4	TGTGCCAGCAGGGGTCGGGGGGGCGGAGGCTACACCTTC	CASRGRGGGGYTF
NA	NA	TRBJ1-1	TRBV30	TGTGCCTGGGCGGAGGGGAATATGAACACTGAAGCTTTCTTT	CAWAEGNMNTEAFF
TRBD2	NA	TRBJ2-1	TRBV14	TGTGCCAGCAGTCCATGGTCTAGCGGCAACAATGAGCAGTTCTTC	CASSPWSSGNNEQFF
NA	NA	TRBJ2-5	TRBV5-1	TGCGCCAGCAGTTTAGGACAGTACCAAGAGACCCAGTACTTC	CASSLGQYQETQYF
TRBD1	NA	TRBJ2-3	TRBV7-3	TGTGCCAGCAGCTTGGGTCAGGGGGCAGGGGATACGCAGTATTTT	CASSLGQGAGDTQYF
NA	NA	TRBJ2-7	TRBV28	TGTGCCAGCAGGCTAACAGGTGGCTCCTACGAGCAGTACTTC	CASRLTGGSYEQYF
TRBD1	NA	TRBJ1-2	TRBV4-2	TGTGCCAGCAGCCAAGGGGCGGGACAGACCGAGATAGACTATGGCTACACCTTC	CASSQGAGQTEIDYGYTF
TRBD1	NA	TRBJ1-4	TRBV3-1/TRBV3-2	TGTGCCAGCAGCCAAGGAGGACAGGGCCTGTTTTTT	CASSQGGQGLFF
NA	once	TRBJ1-2	TRBV6-1	TGTGCCAGCAGTGAAGGTTGGGGAAGTTATGGCTACACCTTC	CASSEGWGSYGYTF
NA	NA	TRBJ1-3	TRBV18	TGTGCCAGCTCAAGGGCCGCGGTGGGAAACACCATATATTTT	CASSRAAVGNTIYF